The next 28 T cell receptor beta chains were all read from a single sample in a study of blood T cells in healthy people across ages. With a J-beta primer mix and a sample-barcoded 5' primer, a second PCR ran 7 to 11 cycles. TCRdb used MiXCR to reprocess the 5' RACE reads, holding one entry per CDR3 protein. This table has fewer than 2,000,000 distinct CDR3 sequences, about 39% appearing once. The sequenced material came from blood. The receptors come from a human donor in good health.

This clonotype was observed a single time. The CDR3, as DNA: TGTGCCAGCAGCCTGGGTAAACCCGGGACAGGGGGCGGAAACACTGAAGCTTTCTTT. It translates to CASSLGKPGTGGGNTEAFF. The chain joins TRBV7-9 to TRBJ1-1; TRBD1 matches 12 bases. Germline V CDR1 and CDR2: SEHNR, FQNEAQ (reference sequence). The junction had 15 bases not matched to a gene; V was cut back by 5 bases and J by 2 bases. This CDR3 is built from 19 residues.

The rearrangement joins TRBV10-3 to TRBJ1-2; 8 bases are shared with TRBD1. The CDR3 contains 14 residues. V lost 7 bases and J lost 7; bases outside the gene matches: 11. In germline, CDR1 is ENHRY, CDR2 SYGVKD. The CDR3 protein is CAITGQGDASGYTF. The CDR3 DNA is TGTGCCATCACCGGACAGGGTGACGCATCTGGCTACACCTTC.

The rearrangement uses TRBV10-3 and TRBJ2-1; a possible D gene is TRBD2 (5 bases). The CDR3 sequence is 15 residues long. V was trimmed by 6 bases and J by 1 base, leaving 13 bases between them. The germline CDR1 and CDR2 sequences are ENHRY and SYGVKD. Here the CDR3 DNA reads TGTGCCATCAGACCCTCTGGGAGTTCCTACAATGAGCAGTTCTTC. Its translation is CAIRPSGSSYNEQFF.

Many counts were recorded for this clonotype. This chain connects TRBV7-2 to TRBJ2-1; the D is unclear. The CDR3 totals 11 residues. Trimming removed 8 bases from V and 4 bases from J, with 6 bases in between. Germline values: CDR1 SGHTA, CDR2 FQGNSA. DNA for the CDR3: TGTGCCAGCGCTCTTTACAATGAGCAGTTCTTC. This translates into CASALYNEQFF.

The gene calls are TRBV19 and TRBJ2-7; D perhaps matches TRBD1 (6 bases). This CDR3 region has 16 residues. Germline CDR1 reads LNHDA; CDR2 reads SQIVND (reference sequence). Trimming pared 9 bases from V and 6 bases from J, leaving 27 bases between. CDR3 region: CASQNLRTGFRGEQYF. The DNA for the CDR3 is TGTGCCAGCCAGAACTTAAGGACGGGCTTCAGGGGCGAGCAGTACTTC.

This chain uses TRBV7-2 with TRBJ2-1; 9 bases match TRBD1. J was trimmed by 11 bases and V by 7 bases; bases with no gene match: 15. This CDR3 contains 15 residues. Per germline, CDR1 SGHTA and CDR2 FQGNSA. CDR3 region: CASNPQGQGVLQQFF. The CDR3 nucleotides read TGTGCCAGCAACCCTCAGGGACAGGGTGTACTTCAGCAGTTCTTC. Variable domain in full (rest from reference TRBV7-2 and TRBJ2-1): GAGVSQSPSNKVTEKGKDVELRCDPISGHTALYWYRQSLGQGLEFLIYFQGNSAPDKSGLPSDRFSAERTGGSVSTLTIQRTQQEDSAVYLCASNPQGQGVLQQFFGPGTRLTVL.

At least ten counts were recorded for this clonotype. The chain carries TRBV11-1 and TRBJ2-7; D ambiguous. CDR1 is SGHAT and CDR2 is FQDESV in the germline V gene (reference sequence). The length of the CDR3 is 15 residues. V lost 5 bases, J lost 0 bases, and 14 bases lay in between. The CDR3 spells CASSRSARSSYEQYF. The CDR3 region has the DNA TGTGCCAGCAGCCGCTCCGCCAGGAGCTCCTACGAGCAGTACTTC.

To note about this clonotype: One end of the junction is discordant with germline, which a read error may explain. This chain connects TRBV4-1 to TRBJ1-4; no reliable D call. This CDR3 has 15 amino acids. The V gene's germline CDR1 is MGHRA and CDR2 YSYEKL. The CDR3 coding sequence is TGCGCCAGCAGCCAAGACACCAGGTCTAATGAAGAACTGTTTTTT. Its protein product is CASSQDTRSNEELFF.

The chain joins TRBV7-2 to TRBJ2-7, with 10 nucleotides matching TRBD1. CDR1 is SGHTA, CDR2 FQGNSA, per germline. This CDR3 comprises 13 residues. V gave up 5 bases and J gave up 7 bases; unmatched junction bases: 5. CDR3 sequence reads: CASSRGQGEEQYF. The DNA of the CDR3 is TGTGCCAGCAGCCGTGGACAGGGGGAGGAGCAGTACTTC.

This clonotype has a count of ten or more. This chain joins TRBV7-3 and TRBJ2-1; no clear D gene. CDR3 length: 15 amino acids. V was cut by 0 bases and J by 3 bases, with 9 bases left in between. Germline assignment: CDR1 SGHTA and CDR2 FQGTGA. CDR3 region: CASSLTFGSYNEQFF. CDR3 bases: TGTGCCAGCAGCTTAACTTTTGGCAGCTACAATGAGCAGTTCTTC. Combining the CDR3 with reference TRBV7-3 and TRBJ2-1 gives the whole variable domain GAGVSQTPSNKVTEKGKYVELRCDPISGHTALYWYRQSLGQGPEFLIYFQGTGAADDSGLPNDRFFAVRPEGSVSTLKIQRTERGDSAVYLCASSLTFGSYNEQFFGPGTRLTVL.

The chain employs TRBV28 and TRBJ2-3; 8 bases align to TRBD2. J gave up 3 bases and V 5 bases, and 7 bases lay outside the gene matches. CDR3 length: 15 amino acids. CDR1 is MDHEN and CDR2 is SYDVKM in the germline V gene. CDR3: CASSRWVAGTDTQYF. The DNA for the CDR3 is TGTGCCAGCAGTCGGTGGGTAGCGGGGACAGATACGCAGTATTTT.

This clonotype was observed a few times. The chain carries TRBV5-6 and TRBJ2-1; 10 positions agree with TRBD1. The closer fit of TRBJ2-7 to the DNA end suggests the J call may be wrong. The CDR3 is 16 amino acids. Germline V gene sequence: CDR1 SGHDT, CDR2 YYEEEE. The CDR3, as DNA: TGTGCCAGCAGCTTCGGGACAGGGGCCACCTACAATGAGCAGTACTTC. Protein sequence: CASSFGTGATYNEQYF.

The V gene is TRBV20-1, the J gene TRBJ2-5, with 8 bases lining up with TRBD2. Germline-derived CDR1 and CDR2 are DFQATT and SNEGSKA (reference sequence). The CDR3 runs to 13 residues. With 6 bases clipped from V and 5 bases from J, the junction kept 8 bases outside the gene matches. CDR3 coding DNA: TGCAGTGCCGTCGGACGGGGGGGGGAGACCCAGTACTTC. It yields the protein CSAVGRGGETQYF.

This clonotype was detected only a few times. The V call is TRBV7-2, the J call TRBJ2-7; 12 positions match TRBD1. V gave up 0 bases and J gave up 12 bases; unmatched junction bases: 18. CDR3 length equals 18 residues. CDR1 SGHTA and CDR2 FQGNSA come from the germline V gene. The CDR3 is CASSLARGTGGVKETPYF. The CDR3 region has the DNA TGTGCCAGCAGCTTAGCACGTGGGACAGGGGGCGTTAAAGAGACCCCGTACTTC.

This chain connects TRBV4-2 to TRBJ2-7; D remains ambiguous. This CDR3 is 16 amino acids long. CDR1 and CDR2 (germline): LGHNA, YNFKEQ. The V gene lost 0 bases and the J gene lost 0 bases, with 12 bases spanning the gap. The CDR3 sequence is CASSQEGPPTSYEQYF. CDR3 nucleotide sequence: TGTGCCAGCAGCCAAGAAGGTCCACCCACCTCCTACGAGCAGTACTTC.

This clonotype was counted once. One base away lies a much larger clone, so this may be a sequencing read error. This chain joins TRBV20-1 and TRBJ2-5; the match to TRBD2 covers 7 bases. The J call may not be correct, given that the DNA end is closer to TRBJ2-1. Germline CDR1 and CDR2: DFQATT and SNEGSKA (reference sequence). The CDR3 contains 15 residues. CDR3 bases: TGCAGTGCTAGAGGGCGGGGGTGGTATCAAGAGACCCAGTTCTTC. Its translation is CSARGRGWYQETQFF.

This clonotype was found once. V is TRBV7-3 and J is TRBJ2-1; TRBD2 aligns across 12 bases. Trimming removed 5 bases from V and 2 bases from J; junction bases left unmatched: 7. The germline CDR1 and CDR2 sequences are SGHTA and FQGTGA. The CDR3 contains 17 residues. This chain's CDR3 is CASSPRTSGVPYNEQFF. As DNA, the CDR3 is TGTGCCAGCAGCCCCCGGACTAGCGGGGTGCCCTACAATGAGCAGTTCTTC.

This clonotype was observed a handful of times. This sequence joins TRBV28 and TRBJ1-2, with D perhaps TRBD1 (5 bases). The CDR3 extends over 13 amino acids. Trimming shortened V by 7 bases and J by 1 base, and 10 bases separated the two germline ends. Per the germline V gene, CDR1 is MDHEN and CDR2 is SYDVKM. CDR3 nucleotides: TGTGCCAGCAATCCGGGGGTTAACTATGGCTACACCTTC. This sequence encodes CASNPGVNYGYTF.

In regard to this clonotype: One end of the junction fails to match germline, which may point to a read error. The V and J genes are TRBV7-9 and TRBJ1-2, with 8 positions matching TRBD1. The CDR3 contains 16 residues. Germline-derived CDR1 and CDR2 are SEHNR and FQNEAQ (reference sequence). The CDR3 region has the DNA TGTGCCAGTAGCTTAGGAAGTGGTGGGACAGGAATTGGCTACACCTTC. Its translation is CASSLGSGGTGIGYTF.

The table lists this clonotype with a few counts. The rearrangement uses TRBV7-2 and TRBJ1-2; D is undetermined. CDR3 length equals 15 residues. V shed 0 bases and J shed 2 bases, with 10 bases lying between them. Germline lookup yields CDR1 SGHTA and CDR2 FQGNSA. This CDR3 is CASSLAGYGNYGYTF. The CDR3 DNA follows: TGTGCCAGCAGCTTAGCAGGGTATGGGAACTATGGCTACACCTTC.

In its sample, this clonotype was seen a few times. V usage is TRBV7-2 and J usage is TRBJ2-1, with D tentatively TRBD1 (5 bases). This CDR3 spans 16 amino acids. V was cut by 6 bases and J by 3 bases, with 18 bases left in between. The germline gives CDR1 SGHTA, CDR2 FQGNSA. CDR3 loop: CASRTGQLPVYNEQFF. CDR3 bases: TGTGCCAGCAGGACCGGACAATTGCCCGTCTACAATGAGCAGTTCTTC.

J is TRBJ1-2 and V is TRBV4-3; possibly TRBD1 for D (6 bases). The CDR3 contains 16 residues. Germline assignment: CDR1 LGHNA and CDR2 YSLEER. V shed 1 base and J shed 0 bases, with 12 bases lying between them. The CDR3 coding sequence is TGCGCCAGCAGCCAAGGGAGGACAGCTTCTAACTATGGCTACACCTTC. Translation gives CASSQGRTASNYGYTF.

The table lists this clonotype with a few counts. Here the CDR3 reads CASSLRGLLNSYEQYF. The CDR3 DNA follows: TGTGCCAGCAGTTTACGGGGGCTACTAAACTCCTACGAGCAGTACTTC. J is TRBJ2-7 and V is TRBV12-3 or TRBV12-4; D may correspond to TRBD1 or TRBD2 (6 bases each). The CDR3 runs 16 residues. Trimming pared 2 bases from V and 0 bases from J, leaving 14 bases between.

This clonotype has only a few counts. This chain joins TRBV20-1 and TRBJ1-2; the match to TRBD1 covers 7 bases. The CDR3 extends over 15 amino acids. Germline lookup yields CDR1 DFQATT and CDR2 SNEGSKA (reference sequence). V was clipped by 4 bases and J by 3 bases; unmatched bases: 11. CDR3 bases: TGCAGTGCTACACACCTAGAGGGGGCGGACTATGGCTACACCTTC. Translating it yields CSATHLEGADYGYTF.

This clonotype was seen more than once but under ten times. The CDR3 spells CASSGRQGLNTEAFF. CDR3 coding DNA: TGTGCCAGCTCAGGTAGACAGGGCCTGAACACTGAAGCTTTCTTT. The chain has TRBV18 and TRBJ1-1; TRBD1 matches at 7 bases. CDR3 length equals 15 residues. The V gene end was trimmed by 5 bases and the J gene end by 0 bases; junction bases not matched to a gene: 6. Looked up from germline, CDR1 is KGHSH and CDR2 is LQKENI. Full variable domain (outside the CDR3, taken from reference TRBV18 and TRBJ1-1): NAGVMQNPRHLVRRRGQEARLRCSPMKGHSHVYWYRQLPEEGLKFMVYLQKENIIDESGMPKERFSAEFPKEGPSILRIQQVVRGDSAAYFCASSGRQGLNTEAFFGQGTRLTVV.

This rearrangement joins TRBV28 to TRBJ2-7; no clear D. Germline CDR1 and CDR2: MDHEN and SYDVKM. This CDR3 comprises 13 residues. V was shortened by 5 bases and J by 5 bases, with 13 bases between the two germline ends. Here the CDR3 reads CASSPPSLDEQYF. For the CDR3, the DNA is TGTGCCAGCAGTCCGCCATCCTTGGACGAGCAGTACTTC.

This clonotype appeared once. The V gene is TRBV6-2 or TRBV6-3, the J gene TRBJ2-5; D possibly corresponds to TRBD2 (5 bases). The CDR3 is 14 amino acids. The ends were cut back, 2 bases at V and 11 bases at J, with 18 bases in the middle. The germline V gene encodes CDR1 MNHEY and CDR2 SVGEGT. CDR3 residues: CASSYRGSHNEQYF. The DNA of the CDR3 is TGTGCCAGCAGTTACCGGGGTAGTCACAATGAGCAGTACTTC.

This clonotype was picked up many times. The chain links TRBV12-3 or TRBV12-4 to TRBJ1-6, with D hard to call. The germline V and J ends were trimmed by 4 bases and 8 bases, with 9 bases remaining between them. The CDR3 is made up of 13 amino acids. In nucleotides, the CDR3 is TGTGCCAGCAGTTCGGACGGTGATTCACCCCTCCACTTT. This codes for CASSSDGDSPLHF.